In its sample, the clone carrying this T cell receptor (beta chain) was seen many times. Amplification of TCR alpha and beta CDR3 regions from RNA used iRepertoire nested multiplex PCR. Using its own MiXCR run on the multiplex PCR reads, TCRdb lists one record per CDR3 protein. In the table there are under 200,000 distinct CDR3 sequences, over 40% of which are singletons. The sample originates from a study of glioma-infiltrating T cells. The germline V gene has CDR1 SGHTA and CDR2 FQGNSA. The CDR3 length is 13 residues. The V and J ends lost 4 bases and 5 bases, in that order; junction bases with no gene match: 0.

This sequence was found in a human donor with low-grade glioma or glioblastoma, undergoing nonglioma brain surgery, or in good health (not recorded which). The V call is TRBV7-2, the J call TRBJ2-1; 9 nucleotides line up with TRBD2. Sample: glioma tissue, nonneoplastic brain tissue, or PBMCs (not recorded which). CDR3 in DNA: TGTGCCAGCAGCTCTAGCGGGAACAATGAGCAGTTCTTC. Its protein is CASSSSGNNEQFF.